This entry lists 24 T cell receptor beta chains sequenced from one sample in a study of T-cell reconstitution after alpha-beta-depleted transplantation in children. Researchers prepared the TCRbeta library using unique molecular identifiers, the study reports. TCRdb analysed the PCR reads with MiXCR anew, one entry per CDR3 protein. The top ten hold over 5.5% of the sample, which has 450,000 to 500,000 distinct CDR3 sequences, roughly an eighth seen once. Sequenced here: PBMCs from the stem cell graft donor, sampled from the stem cell graft. The receptors were gathered from a human donor who donated a stem cell graft to a child with combined immunodeficiency.

This sequence joins TRBV20-1 and TRBJ2-7, with TRBD2 identical over 8 bases. Germline V gives CDR1 DFQATT, CDR2 SNEGSKA (reference sequence). The CDR3 length is 14 residues. Germline trimming cut 6 bases from V and 3 bases from J; bases unmatched to any gene: 10. The DNA for the CDR3 is TGCAGTGCCTACTATACGGGGGGGAACTACGAGCAGTACTTC. The encoded protein is CSAYYTGGNYEQYF.

This clonotype was seen repeatedly, ten times or more. The chain joins TRBV12-3 or TRBV12-4 to TRBJ2-3; D remains unclear. V lost 7 bases, J lost 2 bases, and 7 bases lay in between. The CDR3 has 12 residues. The CDR3 loop reads CASTDPTDTQYF. Here the CDR3 DNA reads TGTGCCAGCACCGACCCCACAGATACGCAGTATTTT.

This clonotype appeared a few times. CDR3 DNA: TGTGCCAGCAGTTTAGATGGACACTATGGCTACACCTTC. Encoded protein: CASSLDGHYGYTF. The chain uses TRBV27 and TRBJ1-2; D is unresolved. CDR1 is MNHEY and CDR2 is SMNVEV in the germline V gene (reference sequence). This CDR3 spans 13 amino acids. Trimming left V 2 bases short and J 3 bases short, with 7 bases between.

This clonotype was counted only a few times. A much larger clone sits a single nucleotide away, making a read error possible. The chain joins TRBV7-9 to TRBJ2-3; D gene ambiguous. Germline CDR1 is SEHNR and CDR2 is FQNEAQ (reference sequence). The CDR3 loop spans 14 amino acids. V lost 3 bases and J lost 0, with 7 bases in between. The CDR3: CASSFGDSTDTQYF. CDR3 coding DNA: TGTGCCAGCAGCTTCGGAGACAGCACAGATACGCAGTATTTT.

The chain employs TRBV5-1 and TRBJ1-2; D gene ambiguous. The V gene's germline CDR1 is SGHRS and CDR2 YFSETQ. V was shortened by 0 bases and J by 4 bases, with 13 bases between the two germline ends. CDR3 length: 15 amino acids. DNA of the CDR3: TGCGCCAGCAGCTTGGCCCCTCCCTATTCCTATGGCTACACCTTC. It yields the protein CASSLAPPYSYGYTF.

The rearrangement links TRBV30 to TRBJ2-3; no reliable D call. The V gene's germline CDR1 is GTSNPN and CDR2 SVGIG (reference sequence). The CDR3 sequence is 12 residues long. The V end lost 0 bases, the J end lost 11 bases, and 12 bases lay between the germline ends. The CDR3 DNA sequence: TGTGCCTGGAGTGTAGAGACGACATGGCAGTATTTT. Translating it yields CAWSVETTWQYF.

This clonotype showed up many times. This chain links TRBV5-1 with TRBJ2-5; 7 bases match TRBD2. Germline V gives CDR1 SGHRS, CDR2 YFSETQ. The CDR3 is made up of 15 amino acids. V shed 4 bases and J 5 bases; nucleotides not matched to a gene: 11. The CDR3 spells CASSVLAALRETQYF. DNA for the CDR3: TGCGCCAGCAGCGTTCTAGCGGCCCTCCGGGAGACCCAGTACTTC.

This rearrangement joins TRBV7-3 to TRBJ2-1; TRBD2 matches 7 bases. Germline loops: CDR1 SGHTA, CDR2 FQGTGA. After removal of 5 bases from V and 8 bases from J, the junction contained 9 bases not matched to a gene. The CDR3 is 14 amino acids. The CDR3 region is CASSHRTRGDEQFF. The CDR3 DNA reads as TGTGCCAGCAGCCATCGGACTAGAGGTGATGAGCAGTTCTTC.

This clonotype was observed at least ten times. CDR3 nucleotide sequence: TGTGCCAGCAGTTTAGCATACAGGGGGCGAGGGAATGAGCAGTTCTTC. Its protein product is CASSLAYRGRGNEQFF. The rearrangement joins TRBV27 to TRBJ2-1, with 9 bases identical to TRBD1. Germline CDR1 is MNHEY and CDR2 is SMNVEV (reference sequence). V dropped 2 bases and J dropped 7; count of bases not matched to a gene: 9. The length of the CDR3 is 16 residues.

As concerns this clonotype: Just one base apart from a much larger clone, this may be a read error. The chain couples TRBV7-8 to TRBJ2-5; D may be TRBD2 (5 bases). V lost 5 bases and J lost 1, with 8 bases in between. Looked up from germline, CDR1 is SGHVS and CDR2 is FQNEAQ. The CDR3 consists of 13 residues. As DNA, the CDR3 is TGTGCCAGCAGCCACGGGATCCAAGAGACCCAGTACTTC. It encodes CASSHGIQETQYF.

V is TRBV7-3 and J is TRBJ2-1; 10 bases map to TRBD1. The CDR3 contains 14 residues. Germline V gene lookup returns CDR1 SGHTA and CDR2 FQGTGA. The V and J ends lost 5 bases and 6 bases, in that order; junction bases with no gene match: 4. The CDR3 loop reads CASSQGQGRNEQFF. The DNA of the CDR3 is TGTGCCAGCAGCCAGGGACAGGGGCGCAATGAGCAGTTCTTC.

This clonotype has only a few counts. J is TRBJ2-5 and V is TRBV7-2; the match to TRBD1 covers 11 bases. J gave up 1 base and V 5 bases, and 6 bases lay outside the gene matches. The germline gives CDR1 SGHTA, CDR2 FQGNSA. The CDR3 loop spans 16 amino acids. The CDR3 is CASSQRTGGLQETQYF. The CDR3 region has the DNA TGTGCCAGCAGCCAGAGGACAGGGGGCCTCCAAGAGACCCAGTACTTC.

A few counts support this clonotype. The V call is TRBV4-2, the J call TRBJ1-4; no clear D gene. Germline CDR1 LGHNA, CDR2 YNFKEQ. V was cut by 4 bases and J by 8 bases, with 8 bases left in between. This CDR3 has 12 amino acids. CDR3 coding DNA: TGTGCCAGCAGCCTTTTGGGAGAAAAACTGTTTTTT. Translating it yields CASSLLGEKLFF.

The chain joins TRBV4-1 to TRBJ1-4; D uncertain. The germline gives CDR1 MGHRA, CDR2 YSYEKL. The CDR3 is 15 amino acids. The V end lost 0 bases, the J end lost 1 base, and 6 bases lay between the germline ends. The chain's CDR3 is CASSQDKGTNEKLFF. The CDR3 nucleotides read TGCGCCAGCAGCCAAGACAAGGGAACTAATGAAAAACTGTTTTTT.

This clonotype was counted between two and nine times. CDR3 protein: CASSVATLYSSNTGELFF. Written as DNA, the CDR3 is TGTGCCAGCAGCGTAGCTACCCTGTACAGTTCGAACACCGGGGAGCTGTTTTTT. The chain employs TRBV9 and TRBJ2-2; D gene unclear. The CDR3 loop spans 18 amino acids. Trimming pared 0 bases from V and 0 bases from J, leaving 15 bases between. The germline gives CDR1 SGDLS, CDR2 YYNGEE.

This clonotype has a count of ten or more. This chain uses TRBV7-9 with TRBJ2-3; D not resolved. This CDR3 has 12 amino acids. The germline CDR1 and CDR2 sequences are SEHNR and FQNEAQ (reference sequence). The V end was cut by 4 bases, the J end by 4 bases, with 6 bases between. The CDR3 DNA is TGTGCCAGCAGCTCCCTAGCAGATACGCAGTATTTT. It encodes CASSSLADTQYF.

This clonotype was seen only a few times. The chain links TRBV12-5 to TRBJ2-7, with 8 bases that match TRBD2. This CDR3 has 14 amino acids. CDR1 is LGHNT and CDR2 is FRNRAP in the germline V gene. V was pared by 6 bases and J by 5 bases, with 9 bases of the junction left unmatched. DNA of the CDR3: TGTGCTAGTGGGACCGGGACTAGGAGTAACGAGCAGTACTTC. Protein: CASGTGTRSNEQYF.

This sequence joins TRBV7-2 and TRBJ2-1; 9 bases map to TRBD2. With 4 bases clipped from V and 5 bases from J, the junction kept 3 bases outside the gene matches. This CDR3 contains 14 residues. In germline, CDR1 is SGHTA, CDR2 FQGNSA. CDR3: CASSWRGGHNEQFF. The DNA for the CDR3 is TGTGCCAGCAGCTGGCGGGGGGGGCACAATGAGCAGTTCTTC.

This clonotype has a handful of counts. This chain connects TRBV6-1 to TRBJ1-6; 7 bases are shared with TRBD1. The V segment lost 6 bases and the J segment 2 bases; nucleotides outside the gene matches: 1. Germline CDR1 and CDR2: MNHNS and SASEGT. This CDR3 has 14 amino acids. The CDR3: CASRQGTYNSPLHF. CDR3 nucleotide sequence: TGTGCCAGCAGACAGGGGACCTATAATTCACCCCTCCACTTT.

This sequence joins TRBV6-1 and TRBJ1-4; D is perhaps TRBD1 (6 bases). Germline V gene data show CDR1 as MNHNS and CDR2 as SASEGT. The CDR3 spans 15 residues. V lost 6 bases and J lost 6, with 17 bases in between. This CDR3 is CASSKQGIADEKLFF. Written as DNA, the CDR3 is TGTGCCAGCAGCAAACAGGGAATCGCCGATGAAAAACTGTTTTTT.

The rearrangement links TRBV5-5 to TRBJ1-2; D call uncertain. The germline V gene encodes CDR1 SGHKS and CDR2 YYEKEE (reference sequence). Deletions cut 2 bases from V and 4 bases from J, with 9 bases between. This CDR3 region has 13 residues. This CDR3 reads CASSLVDGYGYTF. As DNA, the CDR3 is TGTGCCAGCAGCTTAGTCGACGGCTATGGCTACACCTTC.

V gene TRBV3-1 combines with J gene TRBJ1-6; 8 bases match TRBD1. The V gene end was trimmed by 3 bases and the J gene end by 7 bases; junction bases not matched to a gene: 5. This CDR3 region has 15 residues. Germline-derived CDR1 and CDR2 are LGHDT and YNNKEL (reference sequence). The CDR3, as DNA: TGTGCCAGCAGCCATCCGGGACAGGCAAATTCACCCCTCCACTTT. It encodes CASSHPGQANSPLHF.

The chain has TRBV9 and TRBJ2-3; 9 bases agree with TRBD2. Germline-derived CDR1 and CDR2 are SGDLS and YYNGEE. The junction had 4 bases not matched to a gene; V was cut back by 4 bases and J by 1 base. The CDR3 has 15 amino acids. In nucleotides, the CDR3 is TGTGCCAGCAGCTCTAGCGGGACCGGCACAGATACGCAGTATTTT. Amino acids: CASSSSGTGTDTQYF.

The rearrangement joins TRBV11-1 to TRBJ2-1; 8 bases are shared with TRBD2. The junction had 7 bases not matched to a gene; V was cut back by 5 bases and J by 4 bases. CDR1 and CDR2 (germline): SGHAT, FQDESV (reference sequence). CDR3 size: 15 residues. CDR3 residues: CASSRRVAGYNEQFF. CDR3 DNA: TGTGCCAGCAGCCGCCGGGTAGCGGGGTACAATGAGCAGTTCTTC. Full variable domain (missing parts from reference TRBV11-1 and TRBJ2-1): EAEVAQSPRYKITEKSQAVAFWCDPISGHATLYWYRQILGQGPELLVQFQDESVVDDSQLPKDRFSAERLKGVDSTLKIQPAELGDSAMYLCASSRRVAGYNEQFFGPGTRLTVL.